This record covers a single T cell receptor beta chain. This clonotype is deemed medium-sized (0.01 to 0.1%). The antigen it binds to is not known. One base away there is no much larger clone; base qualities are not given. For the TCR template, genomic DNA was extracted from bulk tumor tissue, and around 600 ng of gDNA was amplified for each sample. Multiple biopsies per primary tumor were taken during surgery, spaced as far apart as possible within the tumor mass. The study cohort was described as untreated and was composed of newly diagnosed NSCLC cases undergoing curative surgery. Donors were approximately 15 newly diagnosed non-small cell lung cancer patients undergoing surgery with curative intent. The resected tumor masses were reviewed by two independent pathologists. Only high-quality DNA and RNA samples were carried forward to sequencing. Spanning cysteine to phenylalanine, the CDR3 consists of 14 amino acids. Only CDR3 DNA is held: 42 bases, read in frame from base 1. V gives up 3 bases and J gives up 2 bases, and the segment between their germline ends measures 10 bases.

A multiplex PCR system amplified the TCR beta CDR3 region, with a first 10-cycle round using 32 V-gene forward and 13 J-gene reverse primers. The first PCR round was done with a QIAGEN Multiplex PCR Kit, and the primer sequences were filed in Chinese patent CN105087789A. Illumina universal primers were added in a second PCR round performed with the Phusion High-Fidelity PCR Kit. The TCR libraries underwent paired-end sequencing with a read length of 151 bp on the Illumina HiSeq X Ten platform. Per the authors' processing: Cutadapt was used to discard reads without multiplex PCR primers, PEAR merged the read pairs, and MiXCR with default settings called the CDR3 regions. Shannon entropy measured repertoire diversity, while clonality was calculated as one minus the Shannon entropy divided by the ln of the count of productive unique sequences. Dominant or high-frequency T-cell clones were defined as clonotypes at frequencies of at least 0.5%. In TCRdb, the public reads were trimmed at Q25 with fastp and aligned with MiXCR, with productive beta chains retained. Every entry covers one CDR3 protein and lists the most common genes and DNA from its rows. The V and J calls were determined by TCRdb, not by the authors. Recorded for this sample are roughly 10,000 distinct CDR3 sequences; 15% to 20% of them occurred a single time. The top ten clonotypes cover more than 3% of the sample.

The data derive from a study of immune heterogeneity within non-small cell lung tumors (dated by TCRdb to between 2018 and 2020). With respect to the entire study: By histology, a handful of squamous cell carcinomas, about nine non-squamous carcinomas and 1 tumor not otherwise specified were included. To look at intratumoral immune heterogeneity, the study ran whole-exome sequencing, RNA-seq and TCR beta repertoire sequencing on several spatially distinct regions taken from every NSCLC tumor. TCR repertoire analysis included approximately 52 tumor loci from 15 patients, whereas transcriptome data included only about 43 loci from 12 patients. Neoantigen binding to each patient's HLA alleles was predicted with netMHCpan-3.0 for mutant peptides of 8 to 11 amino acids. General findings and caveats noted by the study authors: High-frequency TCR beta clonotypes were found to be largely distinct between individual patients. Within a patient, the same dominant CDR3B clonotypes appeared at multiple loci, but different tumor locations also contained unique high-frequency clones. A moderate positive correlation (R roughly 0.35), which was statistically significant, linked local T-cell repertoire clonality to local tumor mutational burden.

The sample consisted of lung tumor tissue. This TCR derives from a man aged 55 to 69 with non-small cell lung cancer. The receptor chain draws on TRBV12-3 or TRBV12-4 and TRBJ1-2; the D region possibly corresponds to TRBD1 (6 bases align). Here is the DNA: TGTGCCAGCAGTTTTGCACAGGGAAACTATGGCTACACCTTC. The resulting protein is CASSFAQGNYGYTF.